Presented here are 13 T cell receptor beta chains from one specimen sequenced in a study of shared clonotypes between healthy human individuals. Only in-frame clones appear in the TCRdb table, and some are missing; sequencing was by immunoSEQ multiplex PCR. The repertoire holds roughly 590,000 clones, with about 95% as singletons. The naive CD8 population came from CD45RO-negative cells selected for CCR7, without terminally differentiated effector memory CD45RA+ cells. Sequencing was carried out using naive CD8+ T cells sorted from blood. The source is a woman in her 30s in good health.

In nucleotides, the CDR3 is TGTGCCAGCAGCAAGGGGGCGGGCGCATACTATGGCTACACCTTC. This sequence encodes CASSKGAGAYYGYTF. The rearrangement uses TRBV21-1 and TRBJ1-2; no check of the table's D call, TRBD1, against the DNA was made. TRBV21-1 is flagged as a pseudogene. The CDR3 spans 15 residues.

The rearrangement links TRBV11-2 to TRBJ2-7; 7 bases align to TRBD1. CDR1 and CDR2 (germline): SGHAT, FQNNGV. V gave up 6 bases and J gave up 2 bases; unmatched junction bases: 7. This CDR3 has 14 amino acids. The CDR3 region has the DNA TGTGCCAGCAGTTACGACGGACAGGCCTACGAGCAGTACTTC. It is translated as CASSYDGQAYEQYF.

V gene TRBV7-9 combines with J gene TRBJ2-7, with TRBD2 identical over 10 bases. Germline CDR1 and CDR2: SEHNR and FQNEAQ (reference sequence). With 8 bases clipped from V and 4 bases from J, the junction kept 14 bases outside the gene matches. This CDR3 has 16 residues. The CDR3 spells CASPPESPAGGYEQYF. CDR3 coding DNA: TGTGCCAGCCCCCCGGAGTCCCCAGCGGGAGGGTACGAGCAGTACTTC.

This chain joins TRBV19 and TRBJ2-1; a possible D gene is TRBD2 (5 bases). The CDR3 contains 14 residues. Trimming removed 5 bases from V and 0 bases from J, with 8 bases in between. Germline values: CDR1 LNHDA, CDR2 SQIVND (reference sequence). DNA of the CDR3: TGTGCCAGTAGTCGCGGGTACTCCTACAATGAGCAGTTCTTC. It specifies CASSRGYSYNEQFF.

V is TRBV6-4 and J is TRBJ1-1; D unclear. The CDR3 covers 12 residues. The V end was cut by 7 bases, the J end by 7 bases, with 13 bases between. Germline loops: CDR1 MRHNA, CDR2 SNTAGT. CDR3 DNA: TGTGCCAGCATCGGGCCTCGAGGTGAAGCTTTCTTT. Amino acids: CASIGPRGEAFF.

This chain connects TRBV2 to TRBJ1-5; TRBD1 might be the D (6 bases). Trimming left V 7 bases short and J 3 bases short, with 16 bases between. The germline V gene encodes CDR1 SNHLY and CDR2 FYNNEI. This CDR3 has 15 residues. The CDR3 nucleotides read TGTGCCAGCAACACCCCGGGACAAATCAATCAGCCCCAGCATTTT. Translation: CASNTPGQINQPQHF. Filled out from reference TRBV2 and TRBJ1-5, the complete variable domain reads EPEVTQTPSHQVTQMGQEVILRCVPISNHLYFYWYRQILGQKVEFLVSFYNNEISEKSEIFDDQFSVERPDGSNFTLKIRSTKLEDSAMYFCASNTPGQINQPQHFGDGTRLSIL.

V gene TRBV6-6 combines with J gene TRBJ1-3; the D is unclear. The CDR3 covers 14 residues. Trimming took 6 bases from V and 0 from J, leaving 9 bases between them. CDR1 MNHNY and CDR2 SVGAGI come from the germline V gene (reference sequence). The CDR3 here is CASRTRSSGNTIYF. In nucleotides, the CDR3 is TGTGCCAGCAGAACACGGAGCTCTGGAAACACCATATATTTT.

The gene calls are TRBV5-4 and TRBJ2-7, with 10 bases identical to TRBD2. The CDR3 runs to 14 residues. The V gene's germline CDR1 is SGHNT and CDR2 YYREEE (reference sequence). V lost 5 bases, J lost 4 bases, and 6 bases stayed unmatched. The chain's CDR3 is CASSSSGRIYEQYF. As DNA, the CDR3 is TGTGCCAGCAGTAGTAGCGGGAGGATATACGAGCAGTACTTC.

The chain employs TRBV10-2 and TRBJ2-7, with 9 nucleotides matching TRBD1. V shed 9 bases, J shed 0 bases, and the junction held 3 bases outside the gene matches. This CDR3 comprises 13 residues. In germline, CDR1 is WSHSY, CDR2 SAAADI. CDR3 residues: CASSTGGSYEQYF. CDR3 DNA: TGCGCCAGTTCGACAGGGGGCTCCTACGAGCAGTACTTC.

This rearrangement joins TRBV27 to TRBJ2-1, with TRBD1 matching over 9 bases. Looked up from germline, CDR1 is MNHEY and CDR2 is SMNVEV (reference sequence). The V and J ends lost 5 bases and 6 bases, in that order; junction bases with no gene match: 8. The CDR3 totals 15 residues. For the CDR3, the DNA is TGTGCCAGCAGTGCCGTCGGGACAGGGTTCAATGAGCAGTTCTTC. This gives the protein CASSAVGTGFNEQFF.

The chain joins TRBV28 to TRBJ2-3; the D is unclear. This CDR3 has 13 amino acids. Trimming stripped 3 bases from V and 5 bases from J, with 9 bases between. CDR1 and CDR2 (germline): MDHEN, SYDVKM. The CDR3 DNA follows: TGTGCCAGCAGTTTCACCCGTCGAGATACGCAGTATTTT. Translating gives CASSFTRRDTQYF.

Regarding this clone: Additional DNA sequences in this sample encode the identical CDR3. This sequence joins TRBV6-5 and TRBJ2-1, with unresolved D. Trimming removed 0 bases at V and 7 bases at J, with 4 bases between. Germline loops: CDR1 MNHEY, CDR2 SVGAGI. This CDR3 has 12 amino acids. CDR3 residues: CASSYSGNEQFF. The CDR3 DNA reads TGTGCCAGCAGTTACTCAGGGAATGAGCAGTTCTTC.

The sample holds a few counts of this clone. Additional DNA sequences in this sample encode the identical CDR3. This chain links TRBV14 with TRBJ2-5; tentatively, D is TRBD1 or TRBD2 (5 bases each). With the DNA end fitting TRBJ2-7 better, the J assignment may be wrong. The CDR3 is made up of 13 amino acids. CDR1 is SGHDN, CDR2 FVKESK, per germline. This CDR3 reads CASSPGPHYEQYF. DNA for the CDR3: TGTGCCAGCAGCCCGGGACCCCACTACGAGCAGTACTTC.